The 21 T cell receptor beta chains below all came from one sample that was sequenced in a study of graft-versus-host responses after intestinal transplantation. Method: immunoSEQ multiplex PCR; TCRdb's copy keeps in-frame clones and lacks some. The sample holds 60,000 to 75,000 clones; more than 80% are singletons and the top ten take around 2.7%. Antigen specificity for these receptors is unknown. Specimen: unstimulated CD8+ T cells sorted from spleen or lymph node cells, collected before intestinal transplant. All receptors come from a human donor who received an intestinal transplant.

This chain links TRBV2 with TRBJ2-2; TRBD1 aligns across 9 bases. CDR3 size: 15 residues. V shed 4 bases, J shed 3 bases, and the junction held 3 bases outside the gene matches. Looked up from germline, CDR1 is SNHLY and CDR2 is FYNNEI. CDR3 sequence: CASSGGQGDTGELFF. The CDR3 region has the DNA TGTGCCAGCAGTGGGGGACAGGGAGACACCGGGGAGCTGTTTTTT.

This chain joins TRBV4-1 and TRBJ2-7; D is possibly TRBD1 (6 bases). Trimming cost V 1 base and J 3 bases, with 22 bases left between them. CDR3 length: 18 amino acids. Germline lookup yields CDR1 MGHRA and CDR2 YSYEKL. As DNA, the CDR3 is TGCGCCAGCAGCCAAGCCCCCCTTTTGGGGGCGAGGGGCTACGAGCAGTACTTC. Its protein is CASSQAPLLGARGYEQYF.

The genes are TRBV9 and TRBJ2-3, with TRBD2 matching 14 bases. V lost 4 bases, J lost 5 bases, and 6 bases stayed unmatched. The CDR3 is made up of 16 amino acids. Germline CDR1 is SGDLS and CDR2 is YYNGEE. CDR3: CASSHGLAGGRDTQYF. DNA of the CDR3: TGTGCCAGCAGCCATGGACTAGCGGGGGGCCGAGATACGCAGTATTTT.

CDR3 DNA sequence: TGTGCCAGCAGCCCCGGGGGCTCCTACGAGCAGTACTTC. Translating gives CASSPGGSYEQYF. This chain joins TRBV27 and TRBJ2-7, with TRBD2 as a possible D gene (6 bases). The length of the CDR3 is 13 residues. The germline V gene encodes CDR1 MNHEY and CDR2 SMNVEV (reference sequence). V lost 6 bases to trimming and J lost 0 bases, with 9 bases between them.

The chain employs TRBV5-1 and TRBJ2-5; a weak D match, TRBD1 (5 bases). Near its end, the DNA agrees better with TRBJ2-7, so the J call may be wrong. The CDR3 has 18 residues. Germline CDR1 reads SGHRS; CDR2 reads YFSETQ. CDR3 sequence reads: CASSFFPWVEQVAYEQYF. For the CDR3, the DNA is TGCGCCAGCAGCTTTTTCCCCTGGGTCGAACAGGTGGCCTACGAGCAGTACTTC.

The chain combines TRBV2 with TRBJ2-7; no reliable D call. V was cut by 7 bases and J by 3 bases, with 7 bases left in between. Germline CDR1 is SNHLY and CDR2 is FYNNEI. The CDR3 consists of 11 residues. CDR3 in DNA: TGTGCCAGCAACAGAGACTACGAGCAGTACTTC. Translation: CASNRDYEQYF.

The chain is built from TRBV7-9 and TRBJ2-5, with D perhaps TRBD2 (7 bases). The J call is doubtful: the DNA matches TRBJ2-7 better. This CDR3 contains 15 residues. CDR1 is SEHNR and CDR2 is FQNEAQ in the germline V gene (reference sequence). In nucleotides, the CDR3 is TGTGCCAGCAGCTTAGGTCCAGGGGAGGGATACGAGCAGTACTTC. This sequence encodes CASSLGPGEGYEQYF.

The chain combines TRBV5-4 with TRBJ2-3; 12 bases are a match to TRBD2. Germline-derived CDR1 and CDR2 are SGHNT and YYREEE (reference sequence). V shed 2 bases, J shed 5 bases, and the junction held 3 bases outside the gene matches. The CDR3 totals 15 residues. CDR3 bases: TGTGCCAGCAGCTTCCGACTAGCGGGAGAAGATACGCAGTATTTT. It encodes CASSFRLAGEDTQYF.

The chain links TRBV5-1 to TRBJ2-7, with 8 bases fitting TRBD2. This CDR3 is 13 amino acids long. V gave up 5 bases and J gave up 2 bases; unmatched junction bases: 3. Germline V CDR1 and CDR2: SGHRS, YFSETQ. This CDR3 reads CASRLAGPYEQYF. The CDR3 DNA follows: TGCGCCAGCAGGTTAGCGGGACCCTACGAGCAGTACTTC.

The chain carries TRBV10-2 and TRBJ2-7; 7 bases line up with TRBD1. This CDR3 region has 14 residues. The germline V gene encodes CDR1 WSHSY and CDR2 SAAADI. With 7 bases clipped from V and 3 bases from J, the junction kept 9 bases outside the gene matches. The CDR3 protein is CASMKTGWRYEQYF. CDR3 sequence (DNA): TGCGCCAGCATGAAGACAGGGTGGCGCTACGAGCAGTACTTC.

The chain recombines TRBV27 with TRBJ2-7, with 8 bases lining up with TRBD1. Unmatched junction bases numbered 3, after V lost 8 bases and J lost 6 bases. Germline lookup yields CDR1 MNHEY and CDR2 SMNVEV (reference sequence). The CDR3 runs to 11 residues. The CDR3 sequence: CASGTGVEQYF. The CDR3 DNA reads TGTGCCAGCGGGACAGGCGTCGAGCAGTACTTC.

The CDR3 loop is CASSLYYYPREGTDTQYF. DNA of the CDR3: TGTGCCAGCAGTTTATACTACTATCCCAGGGAGGGGACAGATACGCAGTATTTT. The chain combines TRBV28 with TRBJ2-3; TRBD2 matches 7 bases. Trimming at V came to 1 base and at J to 3 bases, leaving 13 bases not matched to a gene. The CDR3 is 18 amino acids. Germline CDR1 is MDHEN and CDR2 is SYDVKM.

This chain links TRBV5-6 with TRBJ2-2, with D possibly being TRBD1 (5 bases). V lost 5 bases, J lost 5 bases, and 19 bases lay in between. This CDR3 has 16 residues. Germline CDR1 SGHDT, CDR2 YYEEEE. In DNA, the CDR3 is TGTGCCAGCAGTTTAGGCGGCAGGGTGAAAACCGGGGAGCTGTTTTTT. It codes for CASSLGGRVKTGELFF.

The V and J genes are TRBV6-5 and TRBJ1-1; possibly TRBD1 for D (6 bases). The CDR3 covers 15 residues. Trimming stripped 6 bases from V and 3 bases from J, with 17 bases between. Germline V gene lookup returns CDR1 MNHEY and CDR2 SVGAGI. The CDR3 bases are TGTGCCAGCAGCCCCAGCGGGGGGCCGGACACTGAAGCTTTCTTT. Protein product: CASSPSGGPDTEAFF.

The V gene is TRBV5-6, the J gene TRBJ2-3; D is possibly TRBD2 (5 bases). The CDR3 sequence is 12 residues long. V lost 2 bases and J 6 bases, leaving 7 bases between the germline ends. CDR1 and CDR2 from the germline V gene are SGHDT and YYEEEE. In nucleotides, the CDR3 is TGTGCCAGCAGCTTATTAGCGGATACGCAGTATTTT. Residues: CASSLLADTQYF.

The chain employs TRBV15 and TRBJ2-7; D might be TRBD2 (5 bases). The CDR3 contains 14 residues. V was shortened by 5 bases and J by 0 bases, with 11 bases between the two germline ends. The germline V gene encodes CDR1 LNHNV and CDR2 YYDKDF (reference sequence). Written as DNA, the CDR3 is TGTGCCACCAGCGCGCCGGGAAACTCCTACGAGCAGTACTTC. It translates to CATSAPGNSYEQYF.

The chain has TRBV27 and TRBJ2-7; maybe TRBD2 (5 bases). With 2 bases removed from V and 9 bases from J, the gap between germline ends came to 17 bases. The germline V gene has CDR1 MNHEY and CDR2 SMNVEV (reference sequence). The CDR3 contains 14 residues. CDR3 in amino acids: CASSLGENGKGQYF. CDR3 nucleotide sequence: TGTGCCAGCAGTTTAGGGGAGAACGGGAAAGGGCAGTACTTC.

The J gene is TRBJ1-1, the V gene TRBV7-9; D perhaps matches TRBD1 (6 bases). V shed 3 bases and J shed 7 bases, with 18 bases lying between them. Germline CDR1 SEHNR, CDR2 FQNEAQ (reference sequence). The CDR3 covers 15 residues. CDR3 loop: CASSLLSGGAYEAFF. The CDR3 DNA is TGTGCCAGCAGCTTGCTGTCGGGGGGGGCCTATGAAGCTTTCTTT.

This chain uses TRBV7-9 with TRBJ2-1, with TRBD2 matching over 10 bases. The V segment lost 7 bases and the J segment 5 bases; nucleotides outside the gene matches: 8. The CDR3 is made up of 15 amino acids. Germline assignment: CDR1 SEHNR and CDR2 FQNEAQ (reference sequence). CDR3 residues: CASTGGTSANNEQFF. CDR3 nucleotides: TGTGCCAGCACTGGGGGGACTAGCGCGAACAATGAGCAGTTCTTC.

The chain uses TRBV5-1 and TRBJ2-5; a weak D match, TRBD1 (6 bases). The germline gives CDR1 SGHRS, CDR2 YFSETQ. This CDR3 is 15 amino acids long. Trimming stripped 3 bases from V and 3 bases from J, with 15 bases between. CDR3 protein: CASSSWDKYEETQYF. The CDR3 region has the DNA TGCGCCAGCAGCTCATGGGACAAATACGAAGAGACCCAGTACTTC.

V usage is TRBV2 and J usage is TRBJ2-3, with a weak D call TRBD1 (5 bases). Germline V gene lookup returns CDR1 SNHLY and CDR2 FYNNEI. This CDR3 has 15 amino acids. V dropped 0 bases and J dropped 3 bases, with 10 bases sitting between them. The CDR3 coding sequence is TGTGCCAGCAGTGAAGCGACAGCTACTACAGATACGCAGTATTTT. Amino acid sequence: CASSEATATTDTQYF.